A few counts support the clone carrying this TCR beta chain. The antigen remains undetermined. The data derive from a study of T-cell reconstitution after alpha-beta-depleted transplantation in children. Construction of the TCRbeta library involved unique molecular identifiers. TCRdb processed the PCR reads anew with MiXCR; each CDR3 protein has one entry. Altogether around 490,000 distinct CDR3 sequences are present, 10% to 12% being singletons, with the ten largest covering around 13%. Study-wide results and limits: One year post-transplant, T-cell counts and diversity were largely derived from T cells produced anew. Several patients had high TCRbeta diversity at day 60; it came from surviving recipient T cells and thymic progenitors.

This material consisted of PBMCs, mostly from graft donor cells, taken 180 days after TCRalphabeta/CD19-depleted stem cell transplant. The origin of this receptor is a female patient aged 2 to 10 who had a stem cell transplant for aplastic anemia, so the T cells may come from the graft donor.

This CDR3 is CAIRREVTETQYF. CDR3 nucleotide sequence: TGTGCCATCAGGAGGGAAGTTACAGAGACCCAGTACTTC. J is TRBJ2-5 and V is TRBV10-3, with TRBD2 as a possible D gene (5 bases). CDR3 length: 13 amino acids. Trimming took 6 bases from V and 4 from J, leaving 12 bases between them. Per the germline V gene, CDR1 is ENHRY and CDR2 is SYGVKD.